These T cell receptor beta chains were read from a single sample in a study of control samples from healthy donors and cancer patients. Clones were sequenced by immunoSEQ multiplex PCR, and TCRdb holds only the in-frame ones, with some missing. The table includes about 130,000 clones, roughly 90% detected once. Specimen: blood. Receptors were obtained from a man aged 18 to 29 in good health. CDR3s include the opening cysteine and the closing phenylalanine or tryptophan. D genes are given only for firm matches. Not every row has a clone size; where given, it reads once, few, many or a size class.

clone_size j_call v_call d_call cdr3_aa cdr3_nt
NA TRBJ1-5 TRBV6-4 NA CASSGYQPQHF TGTGCCAGCAGTGGATATCAGCCCCAGCATTTT
NA TRBJ2-5 TRBV28 NA CASSTPPRRPETQYF TGTGCCAGCAGTACCCCCCCCCGGCGACCAGAGACCCAGTACTTC
NA TRBJ2-1 TRBV27 NA CASSLSPDVTPYNEQFF TGTGCCAGCAGTTTATCCCCGGACGTGACTCCCTACAATGAGCAGTTCTTC
NA TRBJ1-1 TRBV5-6 TRBD1 CASSWWDRRNTEAFF TGTGCCAGCAGCTGGTGGGACAGACGGAACACTGAAGCTTTCTTT
NA TRBJ2-7 TRBV29-1 TRBD1 CSVEGDRDTEQYF TGCAGCGTTGAAGGGGACAGGGATACCGAGCAGTACTTC
NA TRBJ2-5 TRBV27 TRBD2 CASSLRTSIQETQYF TGTGCCAGCAGCTTAAGGACTAGCATTCAAGAGACCCAGTACTTC
NA TRBJ1-6 TRBV18 NA CASSPGFSRRDSSNSPLHF TGTGCCAGCTCACCAGGATTTTCGCGTCGAGACAGCAGTAATTCACCCCTCCACTTT
NA TRBJ1-2 TRBV9 NA CASSPDGTRGYTF TGTGCCAGCAGCCCAGACGGCACGCGAGGCTACACCTTC
NA TRBJ1-1 TRBV6-1 NA CASSEGQFNKAFF TGTGCCAGCAGTGAAGGGCAGTTTAATAAAGCTTTCTTT
NA TRBJ2-2 TRBV5-4 TRBD1 CASSWNRGRVTGELFF TGTGCCAGCAGCTGGAACAGGGGGCGCGTCACCGGGGAGCTGTTTTTT
NA TRBJ1-2 TRBV7-9 NA CASSLAVSGYTF TGTGCCAGCAGCTTAGCGGTAAGCGGCTACACCTTC
NA TRBJ2-2 TRBV11-2 NA CASSSPGVKQIGELFF TGTGCCAGCAGCTCCCCGGGAGTCAAGCAGATCGGGGAGCTGTTTTTT
NA TRBJ2-7 TRBV2 NA CASSGTVTSYEQYF TGTGCCAGCAGTGGGACAGTAACCTCCTACGAGCAGTACTTC
NA TRBJ2-1 TRBV29-1 NA CSAQRAGLMDRRIDEQFF TGCAGCGCTCAACGGGCAGGGCTGATGGACCGACGTATCGATGAGCAGTTCTTC
NA TRBJ2-7 TRBV30 NA CACMYVSASEQYF TGTGCCTGCATGTATGTATCGGCCAGCGAGCAGTACTTC
once TRBJ2-5 TRBV18 NA CASSPLWGSRETQYF TGTGCCAGCTCCCCCCTTTGGGGGTCACGGGAGACCCAGTACTTC
NA TRBJ2-5 TRBV2 TRBD2 CASTPRAQGGETQYF TGTGCCAGCACCCCCCGGGCCCAGGGAGGGGAGACCCAGTACTTC
NA TRBJ1-3 TRBV7-2 NA CASSPPKGRIDSGNTIYF TGTGCCAGCAGCCCTCCCAAGGGGCGAATCGACTCTGGAAACACCATATATTTT
NA TRBJ1-2 TRBV7-9 NA CASSSGVAGALPTGYTF TGTGCCAGCAGCTCTGGTGTGGCGGGGGCGCTGCCTACTGGCTACACCTTC
NA TRBJ1-6 TRBV5-6 NA CASSHRQLTYNSPLHF TGTGCCAGCAGCCACCGACAGTTAACCTATAATTCACCCCTCCACTTT
NA TRBJ1-1 TRBV6-5 NA CASKGNTEAFF TGTGCCAGCAAAGGGAACACTGAAGCTTTCTTT
NA TRBJ2-3 TRBV3-1/TRBV3-2 TRBD2 CASSPPLAGGSSDTQYF TGTGCCAGCAGCCCACCTCTAGCGGGGGGGTCCTCAGATACGCAGTATTTT
NA TRBJ2-5 TRBV6-6 TRBD2 CASSSGGETQYF TGTGCCAGCAGTTCGGGGGGAGAGACCCAGTACTTC
once TRBJ2-5 TRBV6-5 TRBD2 CASSRRDYAETQYF TGTGCCAGCAGTCGCCGGGACTACGCGGAGACCCAGTACTTC
NA TRBJ2-7 TRBV30 TRBD1 CAWSKGRGYQYF TGTGCCTGGAGTAAGGGCAGGGGGTACCAGTACTTC
NA TRBJ1-5 TRBV2 NA CASRLDSRYSNQPQHF TGTGCCAGCAGGCTAGACAGCCGATATAGCAATCAGCCCCAGCATTTT
NA TRBJ1-2 TRBV9 NA CASSVGGRDYGYTF TGTGCCAGCAGCGTAGGCGGCCGGGACTATGGCTACACCTTC
NA TRBJ2-5 TRBV3-1/TRBV3-2 TRBD1 CASSPDRGLWETQYF TGTGCCAGCAGCCCGGACAGGGGGCTTTGGGAGACCCAGTACTTC
NA TRBJ2-3 TRBV5-4 TRBD2 CASSLAGGGAPGFTDTQYF TGTGCCAGCAGCTTGGCGGGCGGGGGGGCACCCGGATTCACAGATACGCAGTATTTT
NA TRBJ1-1 TRBV10-3 NA CAISEPGQNTEAFF TGTGCCATCAGTGAGCCGGGACAGAACACTGAAGCTTTCTTT
NA TRBJ1-3 TRBV18 TRBD1 CASSPPGQGWTGNTIYF TGTGCCAGCTCACCACCGGGACAGGGCTGGACTGGAAACACCATATATTTT